This section outlines one TCR beta chain sequence together with its context. The antigen it recognizes is unknown. Base-call qualities are not available, and no considerably larger clone is one nucleotide away. The immunoSEQ Assay, a bias-controlled multiplex PCR, was used to amplify TCRbeta CDR3 regions from genomic DNA. The source study handled its data this way. Nucleated cell counts per sample were estimated from amplification of reference gene primers within the assay. To quantify the absolute abundance of each unique TCRbeta CDR3 rearrangement, sequence reads were collapsed and filtered. For each sample, productive Simpson clonality was calculated by taking the square root of Simpson's diversity index across productive rearrangements. TCRdb provides this immuneACCESS table in a form limited to in-frame rearrangements. Some clones are lacking; in checked studies, under half of them reflect an unresolved V gene, and why the rest are absent is not known. That table gives V, J and clone size, and the DNA gave D and trimming. This sample comprises roughly 100,000 clones, approximately 86% of them detected only once. Approximately 2% of the sample lies in the top ten.

In Seattle, one collaborating source enrolled patients while the infection was active and tracked those patients longitudinally over the course of disease. Whole blood was collected in K2EDTA tubes by collaborating institutions according to the institutions' own protocols. For TCRbeta analysis, collaborators shipped samples as frozen whole blood, isolated PBMCs, or DNA extracted from either of those sample types. The data are from a study of blood T cell repertoires in COVID-19 (TCRdb year 2020). About the study as a whole: Samples from collaborators originated in the United States, Italy and Spain and spanned both the acute and convalescent phases of COVID-19. The repertoires were released in a freely available public database meant as a resource for research on the immune response to SARS-CoV-2. Subjects who had been exposed to COVID-19, were actively infected with it, or had recovered from it provided the deeply sampled blood TCRbeta repertoires that made up the dataset. The material from the prospective study consisted of cDNA or gDNA derived from T cells, B-cell-depleted T cells, or PBMCs. The samples were drawn from the first 160 participants of the ongoing ImmuneRACE study and from 950 to 1,500 subjects provided by 6 global collaborators. Sample metadata almost always included a de-identified subject ID, COVID-19 status, age in years and sex. Where available, HLA class I and class II types were obtained from metadata supplied by the sample provider rather than from assay-based typing.

Overall study results and their limits: The quantity of clinical and demographic metadata differed by source and by participant and was supplied without curation.

Trimming takes 4 bases off V and 5 bases off J; junction bases not matched to a gene: 4. The germline V gene (reference sequence) yields LGHDT for CDR1 and YNNKEL for CDR2. Inclusive of the bounding cysteine and phenylalanine, the CDR3 is 16 residues long. The DNA shown is the 48-base CDR3, in frame from base 1. The sequencing sample was made of peripheral blood. This receptor chain uses TRBV3-1 (or the pseudogene TRBV3-2) and TRBJ2-2, and 13 junctional nucleotides match TRBD2. The source is a man aged 50 or older with COVID-19, enrolled during active disease. In nucleotide form, the sequence is TGTGCCAGCAGCCTAGGACTAGCGGGGGCTACCGGGGAGCTGTTTTTT. It is translated as CASSLGLAGATGELFF.